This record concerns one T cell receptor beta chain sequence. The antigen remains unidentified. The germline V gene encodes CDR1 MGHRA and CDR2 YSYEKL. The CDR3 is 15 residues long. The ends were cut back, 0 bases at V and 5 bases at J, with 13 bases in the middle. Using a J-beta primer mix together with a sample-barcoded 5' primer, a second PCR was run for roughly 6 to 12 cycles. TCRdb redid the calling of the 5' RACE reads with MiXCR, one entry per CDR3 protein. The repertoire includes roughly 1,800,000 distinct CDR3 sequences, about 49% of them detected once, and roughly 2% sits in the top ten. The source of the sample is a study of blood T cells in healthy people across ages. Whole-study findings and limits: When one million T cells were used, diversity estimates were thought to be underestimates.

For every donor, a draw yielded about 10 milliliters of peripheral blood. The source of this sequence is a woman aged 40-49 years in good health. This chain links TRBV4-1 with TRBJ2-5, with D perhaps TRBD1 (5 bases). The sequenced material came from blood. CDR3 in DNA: TGCGCCAGCAGCCAAGATGGGGCCGACCCGGAGACCCAGTACTTC. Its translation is CASSQDGADPETQYF.